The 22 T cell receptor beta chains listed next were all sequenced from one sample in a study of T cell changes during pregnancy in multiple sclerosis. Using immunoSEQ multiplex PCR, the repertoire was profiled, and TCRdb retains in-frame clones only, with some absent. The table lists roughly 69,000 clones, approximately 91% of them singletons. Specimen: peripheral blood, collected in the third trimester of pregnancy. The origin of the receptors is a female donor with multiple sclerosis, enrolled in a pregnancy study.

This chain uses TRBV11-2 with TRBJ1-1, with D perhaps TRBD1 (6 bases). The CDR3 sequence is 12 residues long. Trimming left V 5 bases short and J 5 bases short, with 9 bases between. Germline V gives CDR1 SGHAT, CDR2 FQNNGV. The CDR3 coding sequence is TGTGCCAGCAGCCCAGGGGTAACTGAAGCTTTCTTT. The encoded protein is CASSPGVTEAFF. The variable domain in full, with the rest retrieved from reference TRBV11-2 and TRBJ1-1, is EAGVAQSPRYKIIEKRQSVAFWCNPISGHATLYWYQQILGQGPKLLIQFQNNGVVDDSQLPKDRFSAERLKGVDSTLKIQPAKLEDSAVYLCASSPGVTEAFFGQGTRLTVV.

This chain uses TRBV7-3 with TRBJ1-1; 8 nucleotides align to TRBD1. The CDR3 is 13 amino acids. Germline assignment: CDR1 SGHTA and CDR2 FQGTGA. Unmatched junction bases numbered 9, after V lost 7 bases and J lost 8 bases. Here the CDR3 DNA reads TGTGCCAGCACCGCGGGCAGGGGGCAGGAAGCTTTCTTT. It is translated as CASTAGRGQEAFF.

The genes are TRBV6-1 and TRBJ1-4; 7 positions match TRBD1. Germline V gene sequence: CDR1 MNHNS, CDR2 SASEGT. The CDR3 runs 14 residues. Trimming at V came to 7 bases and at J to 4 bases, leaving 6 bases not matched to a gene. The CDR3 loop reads CASTRGQFNEKLFF. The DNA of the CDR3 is TGTGCCAGCACCCGGGGACAGTTTAATGAAAAACTGTTTTTT.

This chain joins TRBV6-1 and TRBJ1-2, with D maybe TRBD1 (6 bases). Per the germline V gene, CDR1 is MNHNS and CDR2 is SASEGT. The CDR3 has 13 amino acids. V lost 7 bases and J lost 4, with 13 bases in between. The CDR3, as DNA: TGTGCCAGCAATCGGAACAGGGCCTATGGCTACACCTTC. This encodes CASNRNRAYGYTF.

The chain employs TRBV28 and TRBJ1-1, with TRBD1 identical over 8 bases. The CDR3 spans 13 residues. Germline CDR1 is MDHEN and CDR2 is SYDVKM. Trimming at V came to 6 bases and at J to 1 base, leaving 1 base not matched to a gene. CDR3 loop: CASRTGANTEAFF. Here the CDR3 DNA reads TGTGCCAGCAGGACAGGGGCGAACACTGAAGCTTTCTTT. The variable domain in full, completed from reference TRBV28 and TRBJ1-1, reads DVKVTQSSRYLVKRTGEKVFLECVQDMDHENMFWYRQDPGLGLRLIYFSYDVKMKEKGDIPEGYSVSREKKERFSLILESASTNQTSMYLCASRTGANTEAFFGQGTRLTVV.

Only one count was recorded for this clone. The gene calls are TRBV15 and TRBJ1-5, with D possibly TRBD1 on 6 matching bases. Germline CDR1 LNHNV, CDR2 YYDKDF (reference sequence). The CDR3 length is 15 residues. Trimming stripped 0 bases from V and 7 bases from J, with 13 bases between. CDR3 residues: CATSRDRGPSQPQHF. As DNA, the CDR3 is TGTGCCACCAGCAGAGACAGGGGACCCTCCCAGCCCCAGCATTTT.

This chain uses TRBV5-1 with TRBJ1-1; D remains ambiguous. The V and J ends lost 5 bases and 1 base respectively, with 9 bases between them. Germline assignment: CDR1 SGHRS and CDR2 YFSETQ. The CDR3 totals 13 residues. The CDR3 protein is CASSSQANTEAFF. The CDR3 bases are TGCGCCAGCAGTAGTCAAGCGAACACTGAAGCTTTCTTT.

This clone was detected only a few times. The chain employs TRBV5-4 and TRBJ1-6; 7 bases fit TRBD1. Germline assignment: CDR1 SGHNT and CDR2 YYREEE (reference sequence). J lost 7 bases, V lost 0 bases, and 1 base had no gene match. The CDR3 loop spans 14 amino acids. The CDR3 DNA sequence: TGTGCCAGCAGCTTGGAACAGGGGAATTCACCCCTCCACTTT. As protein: CASSLEQGNSPLHF. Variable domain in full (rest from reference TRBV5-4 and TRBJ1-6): ETGVTQSPTHLIKTRGQQVTLRCSSQSGHNTVSWYQQALGQGPQFIFQYYREEENGRGNFPPRFSGLQFPNYSSELNVNALELDDSALYLCASSLEQGNSPLHFGNGTRLTVT.

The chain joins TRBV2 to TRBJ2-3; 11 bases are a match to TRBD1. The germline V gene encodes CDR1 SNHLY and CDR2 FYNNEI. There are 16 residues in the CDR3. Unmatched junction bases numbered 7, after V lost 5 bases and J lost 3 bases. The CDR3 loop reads CASSTQDRGLTDTQYF. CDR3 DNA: TGTGCCAGCAGTACCCAGGACAGGGGGCTGACAGATACGCAGTATTTT.

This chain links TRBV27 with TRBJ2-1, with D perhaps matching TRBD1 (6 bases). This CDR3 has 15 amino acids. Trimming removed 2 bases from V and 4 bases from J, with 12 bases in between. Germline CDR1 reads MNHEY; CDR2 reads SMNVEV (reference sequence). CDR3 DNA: TGTGCCAGCAGTTTAGAGTCAGGGGCTTACAATGAGCAGTTCTTC. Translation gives CASSLESGAYNEQFF.

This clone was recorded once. Here the CDR3 reads CASSYTLNTEAFF. Written as DNA, the CDR3 is TGTGCCAGCAGCTACACACTGAACACTGAAGCTTTCTTT. The chain carries TRBV11-3 and TRBJ1-1; D unclear. V lost 4 bases and J 0 bases, leaving 6 bases between the germline ends. CDR3 length: 13 residues. Germline loops: CDR1 SGHNT, CDR2 YENEEA.

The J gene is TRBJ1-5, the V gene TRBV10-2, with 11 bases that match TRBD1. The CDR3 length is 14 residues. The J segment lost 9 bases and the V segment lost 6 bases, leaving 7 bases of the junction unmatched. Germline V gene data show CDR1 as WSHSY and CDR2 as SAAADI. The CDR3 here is CASRGQGALGPQHF. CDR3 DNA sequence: TGCGCCAGCAGAGGACAGGGGGCCCTCGGGCCCCAGCATTTT.

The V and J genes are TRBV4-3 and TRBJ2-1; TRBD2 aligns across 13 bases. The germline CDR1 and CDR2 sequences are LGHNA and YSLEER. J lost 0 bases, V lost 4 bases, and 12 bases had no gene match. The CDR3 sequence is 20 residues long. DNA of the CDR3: TGCGCCAGCAGCCGGAGAGGACTAGCGGGGGCCACCAGCTCCTACAATGAGCAGTTCTTC. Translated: CASSRRGLAGATSSYNEQFF.

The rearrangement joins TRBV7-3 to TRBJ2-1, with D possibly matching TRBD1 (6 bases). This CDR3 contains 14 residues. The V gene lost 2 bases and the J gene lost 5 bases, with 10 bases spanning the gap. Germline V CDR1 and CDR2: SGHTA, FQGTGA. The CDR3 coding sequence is TGTGCCAGCAGCTTACGGCCAGGGGACAATGAGCAGTTCTTC. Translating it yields CASSLRPGDNEQFF.

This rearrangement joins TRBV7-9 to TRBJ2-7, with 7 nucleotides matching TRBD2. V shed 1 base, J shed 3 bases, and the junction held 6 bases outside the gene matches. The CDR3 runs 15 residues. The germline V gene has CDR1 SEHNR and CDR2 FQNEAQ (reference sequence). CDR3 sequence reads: CASSLGGGRFYEQYF. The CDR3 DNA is TGTGCCAGCAGCTTAGGGGGGGGGAGATTCTACGAGCAGTACTTC.

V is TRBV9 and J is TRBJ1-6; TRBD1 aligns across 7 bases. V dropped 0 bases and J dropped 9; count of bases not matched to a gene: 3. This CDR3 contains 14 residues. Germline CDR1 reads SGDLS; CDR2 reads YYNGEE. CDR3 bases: TGTGCCAGCAGCGTAGGGGACAGCCTTTCACCCCTCCACTTT. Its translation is CASSVGDSLSPLHF.

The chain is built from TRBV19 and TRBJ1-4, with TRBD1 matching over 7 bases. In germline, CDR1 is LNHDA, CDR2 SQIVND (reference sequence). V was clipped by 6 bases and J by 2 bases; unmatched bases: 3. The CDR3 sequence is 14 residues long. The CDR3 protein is CASRGTATNEKLFF. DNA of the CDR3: TGTGCCAGTAGGGGGACAGCTACTAATGAAAAACTGTTTTTT. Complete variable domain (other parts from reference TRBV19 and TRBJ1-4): DGGITQSPKYLFRKEGQNVTLSCEQNLNHDAMYWYRQDPGQGLRLIYYSQIVNDFQKGDIAEGYSVSREKKESFPLTVTSAQKNPTAFYLCASRGTATNEKLFFGSGTQLSVL.

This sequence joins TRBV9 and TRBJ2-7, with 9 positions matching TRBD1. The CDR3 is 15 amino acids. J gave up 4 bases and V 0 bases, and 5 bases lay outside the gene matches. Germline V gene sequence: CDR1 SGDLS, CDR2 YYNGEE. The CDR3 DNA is TGTGCCAGCAGCGTAGGGCAGGACAGGGGTTACGAGCAGTACTTC. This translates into CASSVGQDRGYEQYF.

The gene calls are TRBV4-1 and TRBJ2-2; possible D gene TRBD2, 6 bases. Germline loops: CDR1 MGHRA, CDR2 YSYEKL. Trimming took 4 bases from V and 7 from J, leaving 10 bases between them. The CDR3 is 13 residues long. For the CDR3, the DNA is TGCGCCAGCAGCCGACGGGACTTCGGGGAGCTGTTTTTT. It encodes CASSRRDFGELFF.

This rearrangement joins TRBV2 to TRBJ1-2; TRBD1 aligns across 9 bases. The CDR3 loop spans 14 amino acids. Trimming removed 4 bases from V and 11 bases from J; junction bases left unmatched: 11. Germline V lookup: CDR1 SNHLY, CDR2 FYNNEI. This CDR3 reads CASSVLGTGFGYTF. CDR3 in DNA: TGTGCCAGCAGTGTCCTCGGGACAGGGTTCGGTTACACCTTC.

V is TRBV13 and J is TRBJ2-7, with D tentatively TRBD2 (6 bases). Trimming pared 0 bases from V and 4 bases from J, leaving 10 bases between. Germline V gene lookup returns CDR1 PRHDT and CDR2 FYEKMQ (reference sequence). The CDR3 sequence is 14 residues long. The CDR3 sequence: CASSLGARGYEQYF. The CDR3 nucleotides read TGTGCCAGCAGCTTAGGGGCGCGGGGATACGAGCAGTACTTC. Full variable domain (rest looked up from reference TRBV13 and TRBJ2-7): AAGVIQSPRHLIKEKRETATLKCYPIPRHDTVYWYQQGPGQDPQFLISFYEKMQSDKGSIPDRFSAQQFSDYHSELNMSSLELGDSALYFCASSLGARGYEQYFGPGTRLTVT.

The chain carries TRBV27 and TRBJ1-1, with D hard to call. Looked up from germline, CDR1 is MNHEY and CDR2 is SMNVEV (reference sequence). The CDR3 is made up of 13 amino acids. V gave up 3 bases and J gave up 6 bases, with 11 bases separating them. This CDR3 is CASSFPGGAEAFF. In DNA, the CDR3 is TGTGCCAGCAGTTTCCCGGGTGGAGCTGAAGCTTTCTTT.